A selection of T cell receptor beta chains follows, all from one sample in a study of blood T cell repertoires in COVID-19. Some clones are missing from TCRdb's copy, which holds only in-frame ones; the method was immunoSEQ multiplex PCR. The data show about 350,000 clones, 87% seen once. Sample: peripheral blood. These receptors originate from a man aged 30-40 years with COVID-19, enrolled during active disease. The CDR3 runs from the conserved cysteine through the conserved F or W. Each record gives: clone size, CDR3 length, V gene, CDR3 protein. Expanded clones are given a class, and other clones once, few, many or no size at all.

clone size: NA
CDR3 length: 15
V gene: TRBV7-7
CDR3 protein: CASSSGLAGEQTQYF

clone size: NA
CDR3 length: 12
V gene: TRBV25-1
CDR3 protein: CASRETGTEAFF

clone size: NA
CDR3 length: 15
V gene: TRBV7-2
CDR3 protein: CASSSQTGSSYEQYF

clone size: NA
CDR3 length: 15
V gene: TRBV6-5
CDR3 protein: CASRSRRDRDYEQYF

clone size: NA
CDR3 length: 17
V gene: TRBV7-2
CDR3 protein: CASSLYSGLAGGHEQYF

clone size: NA
CDR3 length: 16
V gene: TRBV24-1
CDR3 protein: CATSDRGTGGSYEQYF

clone size: NA
CDR3 length: 15
V gene: TRBV21-1
CDR3 protein: CASSKDRHSFYEQYF

clone size: NA
CDR3 length: 13
V gene: TRBV7-6
CDR3 protein: CASSLARQSEAFF

clone size: NA
CDR3 length: 16
V gene: TRBV7-9
CDR3 protein: CASSLGGQGSTGELFF

clone size: NA
CDR3 length: 15
V gene: TRBV27
CDR3 protein: CASSSYPERRDTQYF

clone size: few
CDR3 length: 14
V gene: TRBV24-1
CDR3 protein: CATSATGDTGELFF

clone size: NA
CDR3 length: 15
V gene: TRBV4-1
CDR3 protein: CASSQGGGVNYGYTF

clone size: NA
CDR3 length: 13
V gene: TRBV7-2
CDR3 protein: CASSVTGYYEQYF

clone size: NA
CDR3 length: 14
V gene: TRBV6-2/TRBV6-3
CDR3 protein: CASSYPGIKNIQYF

clone size: NA
CDR3 length: 15
V gene: TRBV28
CDR3 protein: CASISARVNTGELFF

clone size: NA
CDR3 length: 14
V gene: TRBV18
CDR3 protein: CASSPRELNTEAFF

clone size: NA
CDR3 length: 15
V gene: TRBV9
CDR3 protein: CASNPQGTGHQPQHF

clone size: NA
CDR3 length: 14
V gene: TRBV7-9
CDR3 protein: CASRTMTGNYGYTF

clone size: NA
CDR3 length: 13
V gene: TRBV18
CDR3 protein: CASSLGQGEGYTF

clone size: NA
CDR3 length: 16
V gene: TRBV20-1
CDR3 protein: CSASRDRSSGANVLTF

clone size: NA
CDR3 length: 16
V gene: TRBV7-3
CDR3 protein: CASRKGTSGNTGELFF

clone size: once
CDR3 length: 13
V gene: TRBV18
CDR3 protein: CASSPAGNTEAFF

clone size: few
CDR3 length: 14
V gene: TRBV11-2
CDR3 protein: CASSRDRGPEKLFF

clone size: NA
CDR3 length: 17
V gene: TRBV9
CDR3 protein: CASSAILRGSSTDTQYF

clone size: few
CDR3 length: 12
V gene: TRBV4-2
CDR3 protein: CASSQADRGQYF

clone size: NA
CDR3 length: 15
V gene: TRBV9
CDR3 protein: CASSARTDMNTEAFF

clone size: NA
CDR3 length: 12
V gene: TRBV11-1
CDR3 protein: CASSWSMETQYF

clone size: NA
CDR3 length: 15
V gene: TRBV4-2
CDR3 protein: CASSRTSGPYNEQFF

clone size: NA
CDR3 length: 15
V gene: TRBV19
CDR3 protein: CASSIRGTSDTEAFF

clone size: NA
CDR3 length: 13
V gene: TRBV9
CDR3 protein: CASPQRDNTEAFF

clone size: NA
CDR3 length: 16
V gene: TRBV14
CDR3 protein: CASSQDGGVYNSPLHF

clone size: few
CDR3 length: 14
V gene: TRBV24-1
CDR3 protein: CATSDSGTPHEQYF

clone size: NA
CDR3 length: 13
V gene: TRBV19
CDR3 protein: CASSIMGPTEAFF

clone size: NA
CDR3 length: 14
V gene: TRBV18
CDR3 protein: CASSGGYSQETQYF

clone size: NA
CDR3 length: 14
V gene: TRBV25-1
CDR3 protein: CASSGGGYNQPQHF

clone size: NA
CDR3 length: 14
V gene: TRBV7-9
CDR3 protein: CASSLDQGNYGYTF